What follows describes a single TCR beta chain. The target antigen is unknown. V was cut by 6 bases and J by 2 bases, with 10 bases left in between. CDR3 length equals 13 residues. Using a J-beta primer mix together with a sample-barcoded 5' primer, a second PCR was run for roughly 6 to 12 cycles. A template-switch adaptor with 12 random nucleotides tagged each cDNA molecule. TCRdb reprocessed the 5' RACE reads with MiXCR, giving one entry per CDR3 protein. This repertoire shows 700,000 to 850,000 distinct CDR3 sequences, roughly 50% found once; its top ten account for approximately 41%. The data are from a study of blood T cells in healthy people across ages. Each donor was a healthy Caucasian individual from Russia, aged about 6 to 90. PBMCs numbering at least 7 million were isolated per sample. The study, taken as a whole, reports: Estimates of diversity drawn from one million T cells were considered underestimates.

Sequencing was performed on blood. The receptor was derived from an elderly man in good health. The genes are TRBV12-3 or TRBV12-4 and TRBJ2-5, with D tentatively TRBD2 (5 bases). CDR3 sequence (DNA): TGTGCCAGCAGACCCGGGGAACAAGAGACCCAGTACTTC. Protein: CASRPGEQETQYF.